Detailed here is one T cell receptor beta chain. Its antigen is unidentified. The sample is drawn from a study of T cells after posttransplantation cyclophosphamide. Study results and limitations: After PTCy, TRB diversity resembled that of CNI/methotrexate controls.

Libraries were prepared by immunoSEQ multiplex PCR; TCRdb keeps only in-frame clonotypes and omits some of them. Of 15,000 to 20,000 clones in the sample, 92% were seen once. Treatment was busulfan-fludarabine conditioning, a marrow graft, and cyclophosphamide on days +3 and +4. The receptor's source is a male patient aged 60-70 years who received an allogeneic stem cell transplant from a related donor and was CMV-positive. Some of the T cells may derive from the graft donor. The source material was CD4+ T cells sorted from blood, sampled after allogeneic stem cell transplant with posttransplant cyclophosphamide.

CDR3 amino acids: CASSQVRVVGDEQFF. DNA of the CDR3: TGCGCCAGCAGCCAAGTTAGGGTGGTCGGGGATGAGCAGTTCTTC. V and J are TRBV4-3 and TRBJ2-1, with D maybe TRBD2 (5 bases). Germline V CDR1 and CDR2: LGHNA, YSLEER. Trimming took 1 base from V and 8 from J, leaving 15 bases between them. This CDR3 region has 15 residues.